This T cell receptor (beta chain) was identified in a study of cytomegalovirus exposure and HLA in healthy donors. PCR primers comprised 60 Vbeta and 13 Jbeta primers. The assay was immunoSEQ multiplex PCR, and TCRdb's table has in-frame clones only and misses some. This sample has under 150,000 clones, with roughly 78% found just once. The CDR3 is 15 residues long. The J segment lost 1 base and the V segment lost 3 bases, leaving 6 bases of the junction unmatched. The germline V gene has CDR1 MNHEY and CDR2 SMNVEV (reference sequence). What was sequenced was PBMCs. The clonotype was recovered from a man aged 30 to 39 in good health and CMV-seronegative. V and J are TRBV27 and TRBJ2-7, with 7 bases fitting TRBD1. DNA for the CDR3: TGTGCCAGCAGTTTCCAGACAGGGCTTTCCTACGAGCAGTACTTC. Protein: CASSFQTGLSYEQYF.